What follows are 7 T cell receptor beta chains derived from one specimen sequenced in a study of blood T cell repertoires in COVID-19. Assay: immunoSEQ multiplex PCR; the TCRdb copy retains only in-frame clones and omits some. The sample carries roughly 150,000 clones, about 80% recorded once. The sample was peripheral blood. These receptors came from a man in his 70s with active or convalescent COVID-19.

The chain employs TRBV16 and TRBJ1-6, with 9 bases identical to TRBD1. Trimming at V came to 5 bases and at J to 10 bases, leaving 9 bases not matched to a gene. Germline V CDR1 and CDR2: KGHSY, FQNENV. This CDR3 has 15 amino acids. CDR3 sequence: CASSENGQGISPLHF. As DNA, the CDR3 is TGTGCCAGCAGCGAAAACGGACAGGGGATCTCACCCCTCCACTTT.

There are a few counts of this clone. The chain links TRBV19 to TRBJ2-1; 12 nucleotides line up with TRBD1. J was trimmed by 3 bases and V by 5 bases; bases with no gene match: 8. Germline V lookup: CDR1 LNHDA, CDR2 SQIVND (reference sequence). This CDR3 is built from 17 residues. The DNA of the CDR3 is TGTGCCAGTAGTCACGGGACAGGGGGCTTCTACTACAATGAGCAGTTCTTC. It is translated as CASSHGTGGFYYNEQFF.

The rearrangement links TRBV24-1 to TRBJ2-1; 11 bases are a match to TRBD2. From germline, CDR1 is KGHDR and CDR2 SFDVKD. V dropped 3 bases and J dropped 2; count of bases not matched to a gene: 2. The CDR3 runs 16 residues. The CDR3 DNA reads as TGTGCCACCAGTGATGGGACTAGCGGCCCCTACAATGAGCAGTTCTTC. Translating gives CATSDGTSGPYNEQFF.

V is TRBV29-1 and J is TRBJ2-5; D is uncertain. With 4 bases removed from V and 3 bases from J, the gap between germline ends came to 9 bases. The CDR3 has 12 residues. Per the germline V gene, CDR1 is SQVTM and CDR2 is ANQGSEA. CDR3 in amino acids: CSVAGSEETQYF. CDR3 nucleotide sequence: TGCAGCGTTGCAGGTTCTGAAGAGACCCAGTACTTC.

The chain couples TRBV7-9 to TRBJ1-1; the D gene is possibly TRBD1 (5 bases). Germline CDR1 reads SEHNR; CDR2 reads FQNEAQ (reference sequence). This CDR3 region has 14 residues. The germline V and J ends were trimmed by 5 bases and 1 base, with 11 bases remaining between them. Written as DNA, the CDR3 is TGTGCCAGCAGCCTCGGACACTCGAACACTGAAGCTTTCTTT. Translated, it gives CASSLGHSNTEAFF.

The rearrangement joins TRBV7-9 to TRBJ1-2, with 9 bases lining up with TRBD1. The CDR3 contains 19 residues. Per the germline V gene, CDR1 is SEHNR and CDR2 is FQNEAQ (reference sequence). J lost 2 bases, V lost 4 bases, and 17 bases had no gene match. CDR3 nucleotide sequence: TGTGCCAGCAGCTCTTACTCATCTCCTGGACAGGGGATCAACTATGGCTACACCTTC. Encoded protein: CASSSYSSPGQGINYGYTF.

J is TRBJ2-7 and V is TRBV30; the D is unclear. V was clipped by 1 base and J by 1 base, with 8 bases between them. The V gene's germline CDR1 is GTSNPN and CDR2 SVGIG (reference sequence). The CDR3 sequence is 13 residues long. The CDR3 DNA is TGTGCCTGGAGTGACGACTCATCCTACGAGCAGTACTTC. Its protein product is CAWSDDSSYEQYF. Full variable domain (rest looked up from reference TRBV30 and TRBJ2-7): SQTIHQWPATLVQPVGSPLSLECTVEGTSNPNLYWYRQAAGRGLQLLFYSVGIGQISSEVPQNLSASRPQDRQFILSSKKLLLSDSGFYLCAWSDDSSYEQYFGPGTRLTVT.